Listed below are T cell receptor beta chains from one sample, sequenced in a study of OX40 agonist ivuxolimab in advanced cancers. Profiling relied on immunoSEQ multiplex PCR, and the TCRdb table lists in-frame clones only, not all of them. The sample shows about 31,000 clones, roughly 86% of them seen only once. The material sequenced was CD4+ or CD8+ T cells sorted from blood, taken in a trial of the OX40 agonist ivuxolimab. Receptors were obtained from an adult with an advanced solid tumor such as melanoma, head and neck, liver or kidney cancer. Each CDR3 is given with its conserved first and last residue. The D gene is left open where the match is weak. Size is omitted from some rows. Given values are once, few, many or a class for expanded clones.

V	length	D	size	J	CDR3	DNA
TRBV19	12	NA	NA	TRBJ1-2	CASRQGNYGYTF	TGTGCCAGTAGACAGGGCAACTATGGCTACACCTTC
TRBV5-6	14	NA	NA	TRBJ2-4	CASSLEGRGDIQYF	TGTGCCAGCAGCTTGGAGGGGCGCGGGGACATTCAGTACTTC
TRBV19	15	TRBD1	NA	TRBJ2-3	CASSRGQAGLGTQYF	TGTGCCAGTAGTCGGGGACAGGCGGGATTAGGTACGCAGTATTTT
TRBV29-1	13	NA	once	TRBJ2-1	CSVERDVRDEQFF	TGCAGCGTTGAAAGGGATGTGAGGGATGAGCAGTTCTTC
TRBV6-1	14	NA	NA	TRBJ1-4	CASSESVENEKLFF	TGTGCCAGCAGTGAATCTGTCGAGAATGAAAAACTGTTTTTT
TRBV7-6	14	TRBD1	NA	TRBJ2-7	CASSAGQGASQQYF	TGTGCCAGCAGCGCGGGACAGGGGGCTTCTCAGCAGTACTTC
TRBV6-6	14	TRBD2	NA	TRBJ2-7	CASSGTSGSYEQYF	TGTGCCAGCAGTGGGACTAGCGGTTCCTACGAGCAGTACTTC
TRBV5-4	16	TRBD2	NA	TRBJ2-3	CASSRRLAGGPGTQYF	TGTGCCAGCAGCCGGAGACTAGCGGGGGGTCCTGGTACGCAGTATTTT
TRBV27	13	NA	NA	TRBJ2-5	CASRALLQETQYF	TGTGCCAGCAGGGCTCTCCTACAAGAGACCCAGTACTTC
TRBV6-1	13	TRBD1	few	TRBJ1-1	CASSYDRGTEAFF	TGTGCCAGCAGCTACGACAGGGGTACTGAAGCTTTCTTT
TRBV15	15	NA	NA	TRBJ2-7	CATSRDRTPQDEQYF	TGTGCCACCAGCAGAGACAGGACCCCCCAAGACGAGCAGTACTTC
TRBV4-1	14	NA	NA	TRBJ2-3	CASSLGRDTDTQYF	TGCGCCAGCAGCCTTGGACGAGACACAGATACGCAGTATTTT
TRBV2	10	NA	NA	TRBJ2-7	CASGQYEQYF	TGTGCCAGCGGACAGTACGAGCAGTACTTC
TRBV19	15	NA	NA	TRBJ1-5	CASTFGGGSNQPQHF	TGTGCCAGTACTTTCGGAGGGGGTAGCAATCAGCCCCAGCATTTT
TRBV6-1	15	NA	once	TRBJ1-5	CASSRQTYSNQPQHF	TGTGCCAGCAGTCGCCAGACGTATAGCAATCAGCCCCAGCATTTT
TRBV6-6	15	TRBD2	NA	TRBJ2-7	CASSSPGLVSYEQYF	TGTGCCAGCAGTTCCCCGGGACTAGTATCCTACGAGCAGTACTTC
TRBV28	14	NA	NA	TRBJ2-3	CASSFGSGVGTQYF	TGTGCCAGCAGTTTCGGGTCGGGAGTAGGAACGCAGTATTTT
TRBV19	13	TRBD1	NA	TRBJ2-5	CATRGTGRETQYF	TGTGCCACCCGGGGGACAGGGAGAGAGACCCAGTACTTC
TRBV5-1	14	NA	NA	TRBJ2-2	CASSLEGDTGELFF	TGCGCCAGCAGCTTGGAGGGTGACACCGGGGAGCTGTTTTTT
TRBV4-1	16	NA	NA	TRBJ1-4	CASSQVVGQRNEKLFF	TGCGCCAGCAGCCAAGTGGTCGGACAGAGAAATGAAAAACTGTTTTTT
TRBV5-1	16	NA	NA	TRBJ2-3	CASSLAEVRPTDTQYF	TGCGCCAGCAGCTTGGCAGAAGTGCGTCCCACAGATACGCAGTATTTT
TRBV29-1	12	NA	once	TRBJ2-7	CSVVPGPYEQYF	TGCAGCGTGGTCCCAGGTCCCTACGAGCAGTACTTC
TRBV5-1	14	TRBD1	NA	TRBJ1-3	CASSGTGGGNTIYF	TGCGCCAGCAGCGGGACAGGGGGCGGAAACACCATATATTTT
TRBV28	16	NA	NA	TRBJ2-2	CASSSPTGSNTGELFF	TGTGCCAGCAGTTCCCCGACAGGCTCGAACACCGGGGAGCTGTTTTTT
TRBV27	17	TRBD2	NA	TRBJ2-4	CASSPGLAGGAKNIQYF	TGTGCCAGCAGTCCCGGACTAGCGGGCGGAGCCAAAAACATTCAGTACTTC
TRBV4-2	13	NA	NA	TRBJ2-7	CASSQDLRAEQYF	TGTGCCAGCAGCCAAGACCTACGGGCCGAGCAGTACTTC
TRBV27	18	NA	NA	TRBJ1-1	CASMGTAPNTAERTEAFF	TGTGCCAGCATGGGAACAGCGCCGAACACTGCCGAACGTACTGAAGCTTTCTTT
TRBV15	15	TRBD1	NA	TRBJ2-1	CATSEGAGGSNEQFF	TGTGCCACCAGCGAGGGGGCAGGGGGATCCAATGAGCAGTTCTTC
TRBV19	16	TRBD1	NA	TRBJ2-5	CASSTETTGGPETQYF	TGTGCCAGTAGTACAGAAACAACAGGGGGTCCAGAGACCCAGTACTTC
TRBV6-1	16	TRBD1	NA	TRBJ1-5	CASSGFGTAANQPQHF	TGTGCCAGCAGTGGTTTCGGGACAGCGGCCAATCAGCCCCAGCATTTT
TRBV21-1	13	NA	NA	TRBJ2-5	CASSKDTQETQYF	TGTGCCAGCAGCAAGGACACTCAAGAGACCCAGTACTTC
TRBV7-2	15	TRBD1	NA	TRBJ2-1	CASSLGGQGYNEQFF	TGTGCCAGCAGCTTAGGGGGACAGGGCTACAATGAGCAGTTCTTC
TRBV6-6	16	NA	once	TRBJ2-7	CASSYKVTGKTYEQYF	TGTGCCAGCAGTTACAAAGTAACGGGAAAAACCTACGAGCAGTACTTC
TRBV5-8	12	NA	NA	TRBJ1-2	CASSLDTYGYTF	TGTGCCAGCAGCTTGGACACCTATGGCTACACCTTC
TRBV7-2	15	TRBD1	NA	TRBJ2-3	CASSLIGTATDTQYF	TGTGCCAGCAGCTTGATAGGGACAGCCACAGATACGCAGTATTTT